This T cell receptor beta chain was documented in a study of control samples from healthy donors and cancer patients. TCRdb keeps only in-frame clones here, not all; method: immunoSEQ multiplex PCR. The data show around 72,000 clones, 84% seen once. The ends lost 5 bases at V and 3 bases at J; junction bases unmatched: 7. The length of the CDR3 is 16 residues. Germline V gene data show CDR1 as KGHSH and CDR2 as LQKENI. This clone was seen once. Specimen: blood. The origin of this receptor is a man aged 45-65 years in good health. This chain connects TRBV18 to TRBJ1-3; TRBD1 agrees at 10 bases. CDR3 sequence reads: CASSTGQGIRGNTIYF. In DNA form, the CDR3 reads TGTGCCAGCTCAACGGGACAGGGGATACGTGGAAACACCATATATTTT.